Listed here is a single TCR beta chain. Method: immunoSEQ multiplex PCR; TCRdb's copy keeps in-frame clones and lacks some. The repertoire holds approximately 29,000 clones, with 75% to 90% as singletons. The entry originates in a study of multiple sclerosis patients with progressive multifocal leukoencephalopathy. Germline V gene sequence: CDR1 SGHRS, CDR2 YFSETQ. J lost 2 bases, V lost 4 bases, and 11 bases had no gene match. The CDR3 has 17 amino acids. Time point in this sample: time of PML onset. This TCR derives from a woman in her twenties or thirties with progressive multifocal leukoencephalopathy. This chain links TRBV5-1 with TRBJ2-3; 9 positions match TRBD2. Here the sequenced sample was PBMCs, taken from a patient treated with natalizumab. CDR3 residues: CASSPQPGLALTDTQYF. The CDR3 DNA follows: TGCGCCAGCAGCCCCCAGCCGGGACTAGCTCTCACAGATACGCAGTATTTT.